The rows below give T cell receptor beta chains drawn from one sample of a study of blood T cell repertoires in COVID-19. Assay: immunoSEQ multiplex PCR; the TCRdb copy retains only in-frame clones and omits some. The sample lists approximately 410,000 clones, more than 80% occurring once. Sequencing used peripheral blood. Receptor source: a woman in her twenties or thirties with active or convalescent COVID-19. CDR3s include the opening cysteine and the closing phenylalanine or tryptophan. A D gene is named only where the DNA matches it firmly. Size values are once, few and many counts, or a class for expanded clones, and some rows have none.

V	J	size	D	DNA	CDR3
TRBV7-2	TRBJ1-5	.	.	TGTGCCAGCAGCTTAATGGGGGGGGCTAGCAATCAGCCCCAGCATTTT	CASSLMGGASNQPQHF
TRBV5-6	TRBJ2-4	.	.	TGTGCCAGCAGCCGCCCCCGGGACACTATAGCCAAAAACATTCAGTACTTC	CASSRPRDTIAKNIQYF
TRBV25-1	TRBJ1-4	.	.	TGTGCCAGCAGTGAATATAACAGGCACACCTTGATTAATGAAAAACTGTTTTTT	CASSEYNRHTLINEKLFF
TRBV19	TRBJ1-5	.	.	TGTGCCAGTACACGGATGGACTATAGCAATCAGCCCCAGCATTTT	CASTRMDYSNQPQHF
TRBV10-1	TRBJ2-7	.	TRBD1	TGCGCCAGTCAAGACAGGGGATTTAATGGCGAGCAGTACTTC	CASQDRGFNGEQYF
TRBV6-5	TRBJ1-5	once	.	TGTGCCAGCAGAGGGGGTCCTGGGGATCAGCCCCAGCATTTT	CASRGGPGDQPQHF
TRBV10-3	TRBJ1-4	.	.	TGTGCCATCAGTGAAGCTACTAATGAAAAACTGTTTTTT	CAISEATNEKLFF
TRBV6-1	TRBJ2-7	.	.	TGTGCCAGCAGGACTGTTCCGTACTTC	CASRTVPYF
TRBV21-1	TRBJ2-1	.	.	TGTGCCAGCAGCGGCGGGAGAGACTCCTACAATGAGCAGTTCTTC	CASSGGRDSYNEQFF
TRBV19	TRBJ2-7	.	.	TGTGCCAGTAGTACCTTCCCGGGACTTACCTACGAGCAGTACTTC	CASSTFPGLTYEQYF